This passage covers 31 T cell receptor beta chains from one sample sequenced in a study of response to subunit inactivated influenza vaccine. TCRdb re-called the RT-PCR reads with MiXCR, one entry per CDR3 protein. Of roughly 570,000 distinct CDR3 sequences listed, roughly 13% are singletons. The sample was PBMCs from blood, taken 45 days after vaccination. The receptor set was obtained from a man aged 50-60 years who received an inactivated influenza vaccine.

This sequence joins TRBV7-2 and TRBJ2-7, with 7 positions matching TRBD2. CDR1 and CDR2 (germline): SGHTA, FQGNSA. Trimming cost V 0 bases and J 6 bases; bases outside gene matches: 8. This CDR3 region has 15 residues. The CDR3: CASSLAHPGRAEQYF. In nucleotides, the CDR3 is TGTGCCAGCAGCTTAGCGCACCCGGGGAGGGCCGAGCAGTACTTC.

This rearrangement joins TRBV11-1 to TRBJ2-2; the match to TRBD2 covers 7 bases. The germline gives CDR1 SGHAT, CDR2 FQDESV (reference sequence). This CDR3 region has 21 residues. Trimming took 5 bases from V and 5 from J; bases not matched to a gene: 26. Written as DNA, the CDR3 is TGTGCCAGCAGCCCCGTAGTCATCCAAGCTACTAGCGATAGAAGAACCGGGGAGCTGTTTTTT. Its translation: CASSPVVIQATSDRRTGELFF.

In this sample, this clonotype turned up a few times. This rearrangement joins TRBV4-3 to TRBJ1-1; D might be TRBD1 (5 bases). The CDR3 spans 13 residues. CDR1 and CDR2 (germline): LGHNA, YSLEER. V lost 3 bases and J 7 bases, leaving 12 bases between the germline ends. The CDR3: CASSQGRGFEAFF. For the CDR3, the DNA is TGCGCCAGCAGCCAGGGACGGGGGTTTGAAGCTTTCTTT.

This clonotype was detected a few times. The rearrangement uses TRBV5-1 and TRBJ2-7; either TRBD1 or TRBD2 may supply D (5 bases each). Trimming took off 2 bases at V and 2 bases at J, with 11 bases between the two ends. The CDR3 consists of 14 residues. Germline CDR1 SGHRS, CDR2 YFSETQ. CDR3 in amino acids: CASSFGTEAYEQYF. CDR3 nucleotide sequence: TGCGCCAGCAGCTTTGGGACGGAGGCCTACGAGCAGTACTTC.

V gene TRBV15 combines with J gene TRBJ2-1, with a possible D match to TRBD1 (6 bases). The V and J ends lost 0 bases and 4 bases respectively, with 16 bases between them. This CDR3 comprises 17 residues. Germline V gives CDR1 LNHNV, CDR2 YYDKDF (reference sequence). The CDR3 sequence: CATSRDHPDRLYNEQFF. CDR3 DNA sequence: TGTGCCACCAGCAGAGATCACCCGGACAGACTTTACAATGAGCAGTTCTTC.

This clonotype was detected only a few times. The rearrangement links TRBV28 to TRBJ1-1; possibly TRBD1 for D (6 bases). The germline gives CDR1 MDHEN, CDR2 SYDVKM. V was trimmed by 6 bases and J by 8 bases, leaving 13 bases between them. The CDR3 spans 12 residues. CDR3 bases: TGTGCCAGCAGACCGGACAGAGTAGAAGCTTTCTTT. Translated, it gives CASRPDRVEAFF.

This clonotype was seen once. The J gene is TRBJ2-1, the V gene TRBV3-1; D gene ambiguous. This CDR3 has 15 residues. V was trimmed by 1 base and J by 4 bases, leaving 11 bases between them. Germline CDR1 reads LGHDT; CDR2 reads YNNKEL (reference sequence). CDR3 sequence (DNA): TGTGCCAGCAGCCAAGGGAACCGCCCTTACAATGAGCAGTTCTTC. It is translated as CASSQGNRPYNEQFF.

The chain recombines TRBV6-5 with TRBJ2-3; unclear D gene. Between the trimmed V and J ends, which lost 6 bases and 6 bases, there was a span of 7 bases. Looked up from germline, CDR1 is MNHEY and CDR2 is SVGAGI. CDR3 length: 11 residues. CDR3 loop: CASRGWDTQYF. CDR3 DNA sequence: TGTGCCAGCAGAGGCTGGGATACGCAGTATTTT.

The CDR3 nucleotides are TGTGCCAGCAGCAAGAGCGGGGGCGAGTCCGGGGAGCTGTTTTTT. Amino acid sequence: CASSKSGGESGELFF. The gene calls are TRBV7-2 and TRBJ2-2; 8 bases are shared with TRBD2. This CDR3 region has 15 residues. Unmatched junction bases numbered 8, after V lost 5 bases and J lost 6 bases. The germline V gene has CDR1 SGHTA and CDR2 FQGNSA.

This clonotype came up a few times. The chain uses TRBV6-2 or TRBV6-3 and TRBJ2-5, with D unresolved. V shed 4 bases and J shed 7 bases, with 13 bases lying between them. The CDR3 is 13 amino acids. Germline V gene lookup returns CDR1 MNHEY and CDR2 SVGEGT. For the CDR3, the DNA is TGTGCCAGCAGTTTGGGCGGCTTCGGGACCCAGTACTTC. As protein: CASSLGGFGTQYF.

A few counts support this clonotype. The chain links TRBV6-1 to TRBJ1-5, with D unresolved. V was pared by 7 bases and J by 0 bases, with 10 bases between. The germline gives CDR1 MNHNS, CDR2 SASEGT. This CDR3 contains 14 residues. The CDR3 DNA follows: TGTGCCAGCAAGGCAGACCTTAGCAATCAGCCCCAGCATTTT. It yields the protein CASKADLSNQPQHF.

This clonotype was seen a handful of times. This chain joins TRBV25-1 and TRBJ2-7; 10 bases are a match to TRBD2. V was pared by 3 bases and J by 7 bases, with 9 bases of the junction left unmatched. Germline CDR1 MGHDK, CDR2 SYGVNS. The CDR3 length is 15 residues. The CDR3 bases are TGTGCCAGCAGTGATCGGGGGACTAGCGCGTTTGAGCAGTACTTC. This encodes CASSDRGTSAFEQYF.

A few counts support this clonotype. This chain uses TRBV9 with TRBJ1-5; D uncertain. V shed 1 base and J shed 6 bases, with 14 bases lying between them. This CDR3 has 15 amino acids. Germline assignment: CDR1 SGDLS and CDR2 YYNGEE. The CDR3 protein is CASSVMDGSGQPQHF. CDR3 in DNA: TGTGCCAGCAGCGTAATGGACGGGTCAGGTCAGCCCCAGCATTTT.

This clonotype was recorded a few times. The V and J genes are TRBV20-1 and TRBJ1-5; no clear D gene. The CDR3 has 14 amino acids. The ends were cut back, 6 bases at V and 0 bases at J, with 12 bases in the middle. The germline CDR1 and CDR2 sequences are DFQATT and SNEGSKA (reference sequence). CDR3 loop: CSARADYSNQPQHF. CDR3 nucleotide sequence: TGCAGTGCCCGCGCCGACTATAGCAATCAGCCCCAGCATTTT.

The gene calls are TRBV20-1 and TRBJ2-1, with 8 nucleotides matching TRBD2. CDR3 length: 14 amino acids. Germline assignment: CDR1 DFQATT and CDR2 SNEGSKA (reference sequence). Trimming removed 5 bases from V and 3 bases from J; junction bases left unmatched: 6. In DNA, the CDR3 is TGCAGTGCTTATAAGCGGGGGCACTACAATGAGCAGTTCTTC. Translated: CSAYKRGHYNEQFF.

There are many counts of this clonotype. The chain recombines TRBV6-5 with TRBJ2-2, with a weak D call TRBD1 (5 bases). This CDR3 has 15 amino acids. Germline V CDR1 and CDR2: MNHEY, SVGAGI. V lost 0 bases and J lost 6, with 11 bases in between. The chain's CDR3 is CASSYSVRDAGELFF. CDR3 DNA sequence: TGTGCCAGCAGTTACTCGGTCAGGGATGCCGGGGAGCTGTTTTTT.

This chain connects TRBV5-6 to TRBJ2-3, with 9 bases matching TRBD1. From germline, CDR1 is SGHDT and CDR2 YYEEEE. The CDR3 length is 17 residues. Trimming removed 0 bases from V and 1 base from J; junction bases left unmatched: 6. This CDR3 is CASSLAGTGSGTDTQYF. In nucleotides, the CDR3 is TGTGCCAGCAGCTTGGCCGGGACAGGGAGTGGCACAGATACGCAGTATTTT.

This clonotype was observed a few times. The chain has TRBV5-1 and TRBJ2-1; 11 bases agree with TRBD2. V lost 3 bases and J lost 9; bases outside the gene matches: 14. The CDR3 has 17 amino acids. Germline V gene lookup returns CDR1 SGHRS and CDR2 YFSETQ. The CDR3 DNA follows: TGCGCCAGCAGCTCCCCTCTGACTAGCGGGGAGGCGGCTGAGCAGTTCTTC. This gives the protein CASSSPLTSGEAAEQFF.

This clonotype was found a few times. The chain employs TRBV12-3 or TRBV12-4 and TRBJ1-5; D unresolved. V lost 8 bases to trimming and J lost 9 bases, with 11 bases between them. The CDR3 loop spans 11 amino acids. Written as DNA, the CDR3 is TGTGCCAGCGCTGGGTGGGGGCCCCAGCATTTT. It is translated as CASAGWGPQHF.

This clonotype was picked up a small number of times. The CDR3 sequence: CASSFRHTGELFF. For the CDR3, the DNA is TGTGCCAGCAGCTTCCGACACACCGGGGAGCTGTTTTTT. The chain carries TRBV7-2 and TRBJ2-2; the D is unclear. This CDR3 is built from 13 residues. Germline assignment: CDR1 SGHTA and CDR2 FQGNSA. The germline V and J ends were trimmed by 3 bases and 3 bases, with 5 bases remaining between them.

This clonotype has only a few counts. The chain has TRBV12-3 or TRBV12-4 and TRBJ2-2, with a weak D call TRBD1 (5 bases). CDR3 length equals 16 residues. The V and J ends lost 6 bases and 4 bases respectively, with 18 bases between them. In nucleotides, the CDR3 is TGTGCCAGCAGAAGAAGGGGAAGGCTGGGCACCGGGGAGCTGTTTTTT. This codes for CASRRRGRLGTGELFF.

This clonotype was seen only a few times. V usage is TRBV7-2 and J usage is TRBJ1-5; 7 positions match TRBD1. CDR1 is SGHTA and CDR2 is FQGNSA in the germline V gene. The trim removed 5 bases at V and 2 bases at J, leaving 3 bases unmatched. CDR3 length: 14 residues. CDR3 DNA sequence: TGTGCCAGCAGCGGACAGGCGGGCAATCAGCCCCAGCATTTT. Residues: CASSGQAGNQPQHF.

The genes are TRBV3-1 and TRBJ2-7; 8 bases map to TRBD2. Germline V lookup: CDR1 LGHDT, CDR2 YNNKEL (reference sequence). Unmatched junction bases numbered 2, after V lost 1 base and J lost 0 bases. The CDR3 runs 15 residues. The CDR3 bases are TGTGCCAGCAGCCAAGGCGGGAGGAGCTCCTACGAGCAGTACTTC. It specifies CASSQGGRSSYEQYF.

The CDR3 DNA reads TGTGCCAGCAGCTTAGGGGGCTTGAGGGATGAAAAACTGTTTTTT. Encoded protein: CASSLGGLRDEKLFF. This chain links TRBV7-9 with TRBJ1-4, with D possibly being TRBD1 (5 bases). The germline gives CDR1 SEHNR, CDR2 FQNEAQ (reference sequence). The CDR3 extends over 15 amino acids. Between the trimmed V and J ends, which lost 1 base and 6 bases, there was a span of 12 bases.

This clonotype was detected only a few times. The J gene is TRBJ2-3, the V gene TRBV4-1; D is unclear. Germline lookup yields CDR1 MGHRA and CDR2 YSYEKL. V was clipped by 1 base and J by 1 base, with 6 bases between them. The CDR3 sequence is 14 residues long. DNA of the CDR3: TGCGCCAGCAGCCAAGGATTCGGCACAGATACGCAGTATTTT. Translating gives CASSQGFGTDTQYF.

This clonotype was found a few times. The CDR3: CASSSGPLTYEQYF. The CDR3 region has the DNA TGTGCCAGCAGTAGCGGGCCCCTAACCTACGAGCAGTACTTC. This chain links TRBV28 with TRBJ2-7; maybe TRBD2 (6 bases). In germline, CDR1 is MDHEN, CDR2 SYDVKM. The CDR3 is 14 amino acids. V gave up 5 bases and J gave up 2 bases, with 13 bases separating them.

The chain uses TRBV5-1 and TRBJ2-3; 11 bases are shared with TRBD2. The V gene end was trimmed by 4 bases and the J gene end by 6 bases; junction bases not matched to a gene: 4. The germline V gene has CDR1 SGHRS and CDR2 YFSETQ. This CDR3 region has 14 residues. Here the CDR3 reads CASSDGTSGDTQYF. CDR3 DNA sequence: TGCGCCAGCAGCGACGGGACTAGCGGTGATACGCAGTATTTT. Variable domain in full (rest from reference TRBV5-1 and TRBJ2-3): KAGVTQTPRYLIKTRGQQVTLSCSPISGHRSVSWYQQTPGQGLQFLFEYFSETQRNKGNFPGRFSGRQFSNSRSEMNVSTLELGDSALYLCASSDGTSGDTQYFGPGTRLTVL.

This clonotype was counted ten times or more. The chain couples TRBV5-1 to TRBJ2-1, with D maybe TRBD1 (5 bases). The V gene lost 5 bases and the J gene lost 2 bases, with 11 bases spanning the gap. Germline loops: CDR1 SGHRS, CDR2 YFSETQ. The CDR3 is 14 amino acids. The CDR3 protein is CASRTGGPYNEQFF. The CDR3 DNA is TGCGCCAGCAGAACAGGTGGGCCCTACAATGAGCAGTTCTTC.

This clonotype was observed at least ten times. This chain connects TRBV24-1 to TRBJ2-1; the D gene is possibly TRBD2 (5 bases). The V end was cut by 8 bases, the J end by 7 bases, with 14 bases between. CDR3 length: 13 amino acids. Germline lookup yields CDR1 KGHDR and CDR2 SFDVKD. CDR3 sequence: CATKPAGKNEQFF. The DNA for the CDR3 is TGTGCCACCAAACCGGCGGGTAAAAATGAGCAGTTCTTC.

This clonotype was seen only a few times. V usage is TRBV29-1 and J usage is TRBJ2-1; 7 nucleotides align to TRBD2. In germline, CDR1 is SQVTM, CDR2 ANQGSEA. V shed 8 bases and J 5 bases; nucleotides not matched to a gene: 12. The CDR3 is 14 amino acids. The CDR3 sequence is CSLRSGIRHNEQFF. CDR3 sequence (DNA): TGCAGCCTTCGGAGCGGGATCAGACACAATGAGCAGTTCTTC.

The rearrangement links TRBV7-2 to TRBJ2-7, with D uncertain. This CDR3 spans 13 amino acids. The germline V and J ends were trimmed by 2 bases and 5 bases, with 10 bases remaining between them. Germline lookup yields CDR1 SGHTA and CDR2 FQGNSA. Written as DNA, the CDR3 is TGTGCCAGCAGCTTATATCAGGCACACGAGCAGTACTTC. Protein: CASSLYQAHEQYF.